These 10 T cell receptor beta chains came from one sample sequenced in a study of blood T cell repertoires in COVID-19. Libraries were prepared by immunoSEQ multiplex PCR; TCRdb keeps only in-frame clonotypes and omits some of them. The table shows about 200,000 clones, with 81% occurring only once. Sequenced: peripheral blood. Every receptor here comes from a woman at least 80 years old with acute or convalescent COVID-19.

Here the CDR3 DNA reads TGTGCCAGCAGGCGGGACAGAGGTGGCACTGAAGCTTTCTTT. This codes for CASRRDRGGTEAFF. The rearrangement links TRBV2 to TRBJ1-1, with 7 bases matching TRBD1. This CDR3 contains 14 residues. Trimming took 6 bases from V and 4 from J; bases not matched to a gene: 8. The germline V gene encodes CDR1 SNHLY and CDR2 FYNNEI.

This clone appeared a single time. The V gene is TRBV10-2, the J gene TRBJ2-3, with a weak D call TRBD1 (6 bases). The germline V gene has CDR1 WSHSY and CDR2 SAAADI. This CDR3 is 13 amino acids long. The V end lost 4 bases, the J end lost 5 bases, and 10 bases lay between the germline ends. The CDR3: CASSGRGGDTQYF. The CDR3 DNA sequence: TGCGCCAGCAGTGGTCGAGGGGGAGATACGCAGTATTTT.

In DNA form, the CDR3 reads TGTGCCAGCAGCGAAAACAGGGTTTCACCCCTCCACTTT. The encoded protein is CASSENRVSPLHF. The rearrangement uses TRBV5-6 and TRBJ1-6, with D tentatively TRBD1 (6 bases). CDR1 and CDR2 from the germline V gene are SGHDT and YYEEEE. This CDR3 contains 13 residues. V shed 4 bases and J shed 9 bases, with 11 bases lying between them.

The chain joins TRBV5-1 to TRBJ2-1; the D gene is possibly TRBD2 (5 bases). The CDR3 runs to 11 residues. Trimming shortened V by 0 bases and J by 10 bases, and 5 bases separated the two germline ends. Germline V gene data show CDR1 as SGHRS and CDR2 as YFSETQ. CDR3 protein: CASSLEREQFF. DNA for the CDR3: TGCGCCAGCAGCTTGGAGCGGGAGCAGTTCTTC.

This clone was seen a few times. The J gene is TRBJ2-1, the V gene TRBV11-3; TRBD2 aligns across 11 bases. CDR3 length equals 16 residues. The germline gives CDR1 SGHNT, CDR2 YENEEA. J was trimmed by 7 bases and V by 5 bases; bases with no gene match: 10. The CDR3 loop reads CASSPTVAGGWNEQFF. Written as DNA, the CDR3 is TGTGCCAGCAGCCCGACGGTAGCGGGGGGGTGGAATGAGCAGTTCTTC. Combining the CDR3 with reference TRBV11-3 and TRBJ2-1 gives the whole variable domain EAGVVQSPRYKIIEKKQPVAFWCNPISGHNTLYWYLQNLGQGPELLIRYENEEAVDDSQLPKDRFSAERLKGVDSTLKIQPAELGDSAVYLCASSPTVAGGWNEQFFGPGTRLTVL.

The V gene is TRBV15, the J gene TRBJ2-1; 8 bases agree with TRBD1. The length of the CDR3 is 15 residues. Germline lookup yields CDR1 LNHNV and CDR2 YYDKDF (reference sequence). The ends lost 3 bases at V and 5 bases at J; junction bases unmatched: 6. The DNA for the CDR3 is TGTGCCACCAGCAGGGGGACAGGTGGGAACAATGAGCAGTTCTTC. Protein: CATSRGTGGNNEQFF.

The chain is built from TRBV19 and TRBJ1-1; tentative D call: TRBD1 (6 bases). Trimming pared 3 bases from V and 3 bases from J, leaving 14 bases between. CDR1 is LNHDA and CDR2 is SQIVND in the germline V gene (reference sequence). The CDR3 has 15 amino acids. The CDR3 sequence: CASSIAGAGDTEAFF. The CDR3 DNA reads as TGTGCCAGTAGTATCGCGGGGGCAGGGGACACTGAAGCTTTCTTT.

The V and J genes are TRBV7-9 and TRBJ2-7; 8 nucleotides align to TRBD2. V gave up 5 bases and J gave up 0 bases; unmatched junction bases: 6. The CDR3 is made up of 15 amino acids. From germline, CDR1 is SEHNR and CDR2 FQNEAQ (reference sequence). The CDR3 loop is CASSLSGVNSYEQYF. CDR3 nucleotide sequence: TGTGCCAGCAGCCTTAGCGGGGTAAACTCCTACGAGCAGTACTTC.

The chain employs TRBV5-6 and TRBJ2-1, with TRBD2 as a possible D gene (7 bases). The CDR3 has 17 residues. Trimming removed 6 bases at V and 0 bases at J, with 19 bases between. Looked up from germline, CDR1 is SGHDT and CDR2 is YYEEEE. The CDR3 DNA reads as TGTGCCAGCACCCACCGGGGGGCGGGAAGCTCCTACAATGAGCAGTTCTTC. Its translation: CASTHRGAGSSYNEQFF.

This clone was found a few times. The rearrangement links TRBV4-2 to TRBJ2-7; 9 nucleotides align to TRBD2. The trim removed 0 bases at V and 0 bases at J, leaving 3 bases unmatched. The CDR3 is 16 residues long. Per germline, CDR1 LGHNA and CDR2 YNFKEQ. The CDR3 region is CASSQDWTSASYEQYF. The CDR3 DNA is TGTGCCAGCAGCCAAGATTGGACTAGCGCCTCCTACGAGCAGTACTTC.